Reported below is one T cell receptor beta chain. V was pared by 3 bases and J by 10 bases, with 13 bases between. Germline-derived CDR1 and CDR2 are KGHSH and LQKENI. The CDR3 spans 13 residues. The sample belongs to a study of blood T cell repertoires in COVID-19. The authors' processing: How many nucleated cells were present was estimated from reference gene primer amplification. Sequencing used immunoSEQ multiplex PCR; TCRdb keeps in-frame clones, though not all of them. Clone size and the V and J calls come from that table; the DNA yielded D and trimming. The table lists over 250,000 clones, over 75% of them singletons.

This clonotype was sampled from an older woman with acute or convalescent COVID-19. The chain carries TRBV18 and TRBJ1-3; tentatively, D is TRBD1 (6 bases). The sequenced sample was peripheral blood. The CDR3, as DNA: TGTGCCAGCTCACCGAACAGGGATACAACCATATATTTT. Protein: CASSPNRDTTIYF. Combining the CDR3 with reference TRBV18 and TRBJ1-3 gives the whole variable domain NAGVMQNPRHLVRRRGQEARLRCSPMKGHSHVYWYRQLPEEGLKFMVYLQKENIIDESGMPKERFSAEFPKEGPSILRIQQVVRGDSAAYFCASSPNRDTTIYFGEGSWLTVV.